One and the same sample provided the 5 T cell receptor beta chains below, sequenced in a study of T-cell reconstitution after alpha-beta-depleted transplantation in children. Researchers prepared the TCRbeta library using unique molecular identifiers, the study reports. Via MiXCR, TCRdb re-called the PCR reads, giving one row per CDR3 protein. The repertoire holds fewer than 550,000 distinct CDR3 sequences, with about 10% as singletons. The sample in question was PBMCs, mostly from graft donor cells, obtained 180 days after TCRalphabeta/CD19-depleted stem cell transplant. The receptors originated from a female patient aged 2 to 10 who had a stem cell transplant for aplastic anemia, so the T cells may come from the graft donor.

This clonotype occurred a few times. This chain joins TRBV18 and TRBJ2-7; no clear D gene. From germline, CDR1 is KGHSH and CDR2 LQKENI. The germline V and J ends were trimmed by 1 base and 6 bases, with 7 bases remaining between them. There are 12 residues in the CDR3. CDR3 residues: CASSPLTREQYF. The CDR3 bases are TGTGCCAGCTCACCACTAACTCGCGAGCAGTACTTC.

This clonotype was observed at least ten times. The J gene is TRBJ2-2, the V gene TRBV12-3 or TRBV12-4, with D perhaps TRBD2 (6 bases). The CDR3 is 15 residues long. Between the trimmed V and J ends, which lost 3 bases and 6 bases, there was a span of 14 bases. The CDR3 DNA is TGTGCCAGCAGTTTGCGGGGCCCGGGGGCCGGGGAGCTGTTTTTT. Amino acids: CASSLRGPGAGELFF.

The CDR3: CATCPLGTDGYEQYF. Here the CDR3 DNA reads TGTGCCACCTGCCCCCTTGGGACGGACGGCTACGAGCAGTACTTC. The rearrangement links TRBV3-1 to TRBJ2-7; either TRBD1 or TRBD2 may supply D (5 bases each). V lost 10 bases to trimming and J lost 3 bases, with 22 bases between them. The CDR3 is made up of 15 amino acids. Germline V gives CDR1 LGHDT, CDR2 YNNKEL (reference sequence).

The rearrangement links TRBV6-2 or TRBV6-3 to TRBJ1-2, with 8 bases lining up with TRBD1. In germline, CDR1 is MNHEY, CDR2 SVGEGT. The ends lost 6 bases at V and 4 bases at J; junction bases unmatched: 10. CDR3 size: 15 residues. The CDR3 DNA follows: TGTGCCAGCAGACAATTAAGACAGGGGTTCTATGGCTACACCTTC. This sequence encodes CASRQLRQGFYGYTF.

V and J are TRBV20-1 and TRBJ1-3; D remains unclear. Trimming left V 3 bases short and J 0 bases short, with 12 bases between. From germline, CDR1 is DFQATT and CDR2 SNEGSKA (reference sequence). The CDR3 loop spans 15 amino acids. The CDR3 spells CSASEGTSSGNTIYF. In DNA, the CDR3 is TGCAGTGCTAGTGAGGGCACGAGCTCTGGAAACACCATATATTTT.